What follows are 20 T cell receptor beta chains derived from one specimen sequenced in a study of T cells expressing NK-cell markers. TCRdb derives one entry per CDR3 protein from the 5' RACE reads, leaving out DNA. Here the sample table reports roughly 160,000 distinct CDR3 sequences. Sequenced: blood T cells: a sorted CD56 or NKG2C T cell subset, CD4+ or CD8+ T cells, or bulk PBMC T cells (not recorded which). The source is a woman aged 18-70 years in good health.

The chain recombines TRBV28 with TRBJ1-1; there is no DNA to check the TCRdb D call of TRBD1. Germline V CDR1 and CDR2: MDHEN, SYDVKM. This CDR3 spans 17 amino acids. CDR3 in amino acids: CASSSLRAWVRKTEAFF.

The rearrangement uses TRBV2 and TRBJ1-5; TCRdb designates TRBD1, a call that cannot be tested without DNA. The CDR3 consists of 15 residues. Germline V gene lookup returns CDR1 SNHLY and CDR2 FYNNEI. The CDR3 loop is CASSVDRGSNQPQHF.

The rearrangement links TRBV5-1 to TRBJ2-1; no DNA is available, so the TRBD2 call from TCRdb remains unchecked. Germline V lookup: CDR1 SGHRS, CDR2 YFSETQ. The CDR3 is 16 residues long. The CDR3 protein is CASSSREREDYNEQFF.

The CDR3 is CATSRVRGNEKLFF. The chain uses TRBV15 and TRBJ1-4. Germline V gene sequence: CDR1 LNHNV, CDR2 YYDKDF (reference sequence). The CDR3 loop spans 14 amino acids.

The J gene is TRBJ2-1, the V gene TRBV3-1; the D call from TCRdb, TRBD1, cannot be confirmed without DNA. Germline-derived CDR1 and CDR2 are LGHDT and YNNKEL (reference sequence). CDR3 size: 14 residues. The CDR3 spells CASSQTRIRNEQFF.

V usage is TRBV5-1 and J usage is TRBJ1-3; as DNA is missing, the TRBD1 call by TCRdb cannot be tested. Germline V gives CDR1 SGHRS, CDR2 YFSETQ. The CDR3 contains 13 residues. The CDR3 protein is CASSQEGGHTIYF.

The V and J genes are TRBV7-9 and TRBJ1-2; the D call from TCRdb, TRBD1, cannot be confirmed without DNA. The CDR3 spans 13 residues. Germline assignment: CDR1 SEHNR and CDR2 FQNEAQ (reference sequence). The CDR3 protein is CASSLAGGGGYTF.

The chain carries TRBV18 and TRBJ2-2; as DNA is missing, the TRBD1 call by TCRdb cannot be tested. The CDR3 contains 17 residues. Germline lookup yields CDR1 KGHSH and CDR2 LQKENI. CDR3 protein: CASSRTSRTGNTGELFF.

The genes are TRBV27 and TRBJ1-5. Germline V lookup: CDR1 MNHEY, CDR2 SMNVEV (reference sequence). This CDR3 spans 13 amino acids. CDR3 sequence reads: CASSHNSNQPQHF.

This chain's CDR3 is CASSQDALSYNEQFF. The genes are TRBV3-1 and TRBJ2-1; TCRdb's D gene call, TRBD1, goes unchecked for lack of DNA. Germline V gene sequence: CDR1 LGHDT, CDR2 YNNKEL (reference sequence). The CDR3 extends over 15 amino acids.

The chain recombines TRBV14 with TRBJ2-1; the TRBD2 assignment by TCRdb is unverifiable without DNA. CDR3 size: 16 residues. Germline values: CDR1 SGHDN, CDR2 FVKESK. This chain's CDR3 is CASSQGVEGLYNEQFF.

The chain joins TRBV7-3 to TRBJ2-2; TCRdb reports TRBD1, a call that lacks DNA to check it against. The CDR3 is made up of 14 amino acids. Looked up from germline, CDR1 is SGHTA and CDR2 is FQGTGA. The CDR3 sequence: CASSIRRGNGELFF.

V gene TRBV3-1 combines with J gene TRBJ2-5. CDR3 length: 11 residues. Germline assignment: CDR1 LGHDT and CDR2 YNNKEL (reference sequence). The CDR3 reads CASSQRETQYF.

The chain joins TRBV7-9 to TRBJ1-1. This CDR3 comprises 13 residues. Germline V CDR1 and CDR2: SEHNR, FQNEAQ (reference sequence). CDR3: CASNRLRNAEAFF.

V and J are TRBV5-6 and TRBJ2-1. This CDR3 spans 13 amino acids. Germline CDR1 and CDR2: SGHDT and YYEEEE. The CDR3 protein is CASSMDRHNEQFF.

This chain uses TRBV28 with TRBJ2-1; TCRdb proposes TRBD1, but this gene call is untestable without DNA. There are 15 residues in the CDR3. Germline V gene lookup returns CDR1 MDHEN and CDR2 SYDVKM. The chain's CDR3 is CASSLSGLRGNEQFF.

CDR3 amino acids: CASSPRAGVHTGELFF. The chain uses TRBV18 and TRBJ2-2. CDR1 KGHSH and CDR2 LQKENI come from the germline V gene. The CDR3 extends over 16 amino acids. Variable domain in full (rest from reference TRBV18 and TRBJ2-2): NAGVMQNPRHLVRRRGQEARLRCSPMKGHSHVYWYRQLPEEGLKFMVYLQKENIIDESGMPKERFSAEFPKEGPSILRIQQVVRGDSAAYFCASSPRAGVHTGELFFGEGSRLTVL.

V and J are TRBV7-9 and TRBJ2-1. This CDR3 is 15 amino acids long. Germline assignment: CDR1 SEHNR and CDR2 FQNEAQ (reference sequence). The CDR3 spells CASSLGIASYNEQFF.

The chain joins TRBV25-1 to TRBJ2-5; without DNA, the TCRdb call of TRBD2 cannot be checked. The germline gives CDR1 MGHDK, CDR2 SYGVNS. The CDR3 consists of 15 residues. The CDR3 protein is CASALPIGGGETQYF.

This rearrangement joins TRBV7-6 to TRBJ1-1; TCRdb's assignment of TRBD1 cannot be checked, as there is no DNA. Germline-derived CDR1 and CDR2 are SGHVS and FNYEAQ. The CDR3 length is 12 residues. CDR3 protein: CASSPDRAEAFF. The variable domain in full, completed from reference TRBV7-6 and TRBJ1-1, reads GAGVSQSPRYKVTKRGQDVALRCDPISGHVSLYWYRQALGQGPEFLTYFNYEAQQDKSGLPNDRFSAERPEGSISTLTIQRTEQRDSAMYRCASSPDRAEAFFGQGTRLTVV.